Listed below are T cell receptor beta chains from one sample, sequenced in a study of T cell responses to AZD1222 COVID-19 vaccine. TCRdb keeps only in-frame clones here, not all; method: immunoSEQ multiplex PCR. The table has fewer than 200,000 clones, around 88% seen once. The source material was peripheral blood, sampled on day 0 of AZD1222 vaccination. The receptors shown here come from an adult in good health. Both conserved end residues are part of each CDR3. The order of the fields is J gene, D gene, clone size, V gene, CDR3 protein, CDR3 DNA. The D gene is left open where the match is weak. Rows give clone size only sometimes, using once, few, many, or a class for an expanded clone.

>TRBJ2-3|TRBD2|once|TRBV27
CASSLGLAGGTDTQYF
TGTGCCAGCAGTCTCGGACTAGCGGGAGGCACAGATACGCAGTATTTT
>TRBJ2-5|.|.|TRBV11-1
CASSQFTLGETQYF
TGTGCCAGCAGCCAATTTACTCTGGGGGAGACCCAGTACTTC
>TRBJ2-7|.|.|TRBV19
CASSLARGSSYEQYF
TGTGCCAGTAGTTTAGCGAGGGGGTCGTCCTACGAGCAGTACTTC
>TRBJ1-6|TRBD1|.|TRBV11-2
CASSPRTGGSPLHF
TGTGCCAGCAGCCCTCGGACAGGGGGATCACCCCTCCACTTT
>TRBJ2-2|TRBD2|.|TRBV6-5
CASRTGTSAAGELFF
TGTGCCAGCAGGACCGGGACTAGCGCAGCCGGGGAGCTGTTTTTT
>TRBJ2-4|TRBD2|.|TRBV15
CATSRAGTTPFQYF
TGTGCCACCAGCAGAGCCGGGACTACCCCATTTCAGTACTTC
>TRBJ1-2|.|once|TRBV29-1
CSVTREGQMYGYTF
TGCAGCGTTACAAGGGAGGGCCAGATGTATGGCTACACCTTC
>TRBJ2-7|.|.|TRBV4-1
CASSQEERVGFEQYF
TGCGCCAGCAGCCAAGAGGAGAGGGTGGGGTTCGAGCAGTACTTC
>TRBJ2-7|TRBD1|.|TRBV7-9
CASSSGWDRDYEQYF
TGTGCCAGCAGCTCCGGATGGGACAGGGATTACGAGCAGTACTTC
>TRBJ2-7|TRBD2|.|TRBV9
CASRTGTSGRAVYEQYF
TGTGCCAGCCGAACCGGGACTAGCGGGAGGGCCGTCTACGAGCAGTACTTC
>TRBJ2-3|.|.|TRBV28
CASSSAGGSTDTQYF
TGTGCCAGCAGTTCGGCCGGCGGGAGCACAGATACGCAGTATTTT
>TRBJ2-1|TRBD2|once|TRBV5-6
CASSLGPGLAGGNEQFF
TGTGCCAGCAGCTTGGGTCCCGGACTAGCGGGAGGTAATGAGCAGTTCTTC
>TRBJ1-1|TRBD1|.|TRBV20-1
CSASRADRGQVTEAFF
TGCAGTGCTAGTAGGGCGGACAGGGGGCAAGTTACTGAAGCTTTCTTT